This T cell receptor beta chain was sequenced in a study of T-cell memory formation after mild COVID-19. Overall study context: Each donor largely had its own TCR clusters.

Overall study findings and caveats: Memory sampled before infection contained some responding clones, suggesting cross-reactive memory joined. Largely, contracting CD4+ clones fell within CM and EM, and contracting CD8+ clones within EMRA. In second-wave clones peaking day 37, SARS-CoV-2 specificity remained unconfirmed.

CDR3 length: 14 amino acids. CDR1 is DFQATT and CDR2 is SNEGSKA in the germline V gene (reference sequence). Trimming removed 6 bases from V and 10 bases from J; junction bases left unmatched: 14. TCRdb fed the 5' RACE reads into MiXCR, producing one record per CDR3 protein. The sample yields 250,000 to 300,000 distinct CDR3 sequences, around 15% seen once. The sample holds many counts of this clonotype. Its specificity is not known. The origin of this receptor is a man aged 18 to 29 who had mild COVID-19 (a few samples of this study predate the infection). Cell type and time point are not known. The chain combines TRBV20-1 with TRBJ2-1, with 8 bases aligning to TRBD1. Specimen: PBMCs or a T cell subset sorted from them (not recorded which). CDR3 coding DNA: TGCAGTGCACGACAGGGGTCGGCGTTCAAAGAGCAGTTCTTC. Protein product: CSARQGSAFKEQFF.